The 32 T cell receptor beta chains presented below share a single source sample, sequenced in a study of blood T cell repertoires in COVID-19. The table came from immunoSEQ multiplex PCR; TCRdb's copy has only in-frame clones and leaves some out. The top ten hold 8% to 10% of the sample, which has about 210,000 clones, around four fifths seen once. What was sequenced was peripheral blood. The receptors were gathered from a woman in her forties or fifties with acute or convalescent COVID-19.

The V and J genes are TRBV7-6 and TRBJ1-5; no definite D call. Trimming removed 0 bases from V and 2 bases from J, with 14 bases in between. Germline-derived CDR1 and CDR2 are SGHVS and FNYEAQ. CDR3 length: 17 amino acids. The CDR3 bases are TGTGCCAGCAGCTTAGCGCCGGCAAGCGGGGGCAATCAGCCCCAGCATTTT. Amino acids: CASSLAPASGGNQPQHF.

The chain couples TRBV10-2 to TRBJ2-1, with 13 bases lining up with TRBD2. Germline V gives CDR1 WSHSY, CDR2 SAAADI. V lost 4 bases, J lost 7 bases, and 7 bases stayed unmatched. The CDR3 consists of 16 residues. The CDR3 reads CASSGVLAGGGNEQFF. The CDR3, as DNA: TGCGCCAGCAGTGGGGTACTAGCGGGAGGGGGTAATGAGCAGTTCTTC.

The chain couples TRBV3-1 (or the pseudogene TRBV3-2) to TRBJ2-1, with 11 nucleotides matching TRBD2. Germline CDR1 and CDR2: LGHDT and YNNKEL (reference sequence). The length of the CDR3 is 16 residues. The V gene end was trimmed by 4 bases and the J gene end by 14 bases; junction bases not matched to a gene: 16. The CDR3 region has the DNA TGTGCCAGCAGCCCCTTCGGTGATAGCGGGAGGGGGTTGAAGTTCTTC. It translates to CASSPFGDSGRGLKFF.

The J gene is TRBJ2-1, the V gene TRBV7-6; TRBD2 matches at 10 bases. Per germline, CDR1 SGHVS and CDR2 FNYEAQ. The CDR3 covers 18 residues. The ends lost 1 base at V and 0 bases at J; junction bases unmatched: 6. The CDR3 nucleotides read TGTGCCAGCAGCTTAGTTGGGGCTAGCGGGAGCTCCTACAATGAGCAGTTCTTC. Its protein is CASSLVGASGSSYNEQFF. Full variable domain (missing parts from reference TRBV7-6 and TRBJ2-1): GAGVSQSPRYKVTKRGQDVALRCDPISGHVSLYWYRQALGQGPEFLTYFNYEAQQDKSGLPNDRFSAERPEGSISTLTIQRTEQRDSAMYRCASSLVGASGSSYNEQFFGPGTRLTVL.

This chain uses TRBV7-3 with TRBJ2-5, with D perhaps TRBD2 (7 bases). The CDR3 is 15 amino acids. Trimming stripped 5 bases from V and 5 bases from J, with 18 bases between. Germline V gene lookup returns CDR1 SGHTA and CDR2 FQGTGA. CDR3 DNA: TGTGCCAGCAGCCCCCGTGAGGGAGGGGGGGAGACCCAGTACTTC. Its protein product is CASSPREGGGETQYF.

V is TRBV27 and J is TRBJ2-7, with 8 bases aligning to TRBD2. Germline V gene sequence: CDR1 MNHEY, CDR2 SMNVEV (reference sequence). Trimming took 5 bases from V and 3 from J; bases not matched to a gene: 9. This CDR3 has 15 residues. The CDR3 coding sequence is TGTGCCAGCAGTACGGTCGGGGGGGCCCTCTACGAGCAGTACTTC. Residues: CASSTVGGALYEQYF.

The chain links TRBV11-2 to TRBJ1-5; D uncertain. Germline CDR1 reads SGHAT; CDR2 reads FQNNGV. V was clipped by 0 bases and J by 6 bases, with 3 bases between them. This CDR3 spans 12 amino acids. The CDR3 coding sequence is TGTGCCAGCAGCTTAGAGAGTCAGCCCCAGCATTTT. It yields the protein CASSLESQPQHF.

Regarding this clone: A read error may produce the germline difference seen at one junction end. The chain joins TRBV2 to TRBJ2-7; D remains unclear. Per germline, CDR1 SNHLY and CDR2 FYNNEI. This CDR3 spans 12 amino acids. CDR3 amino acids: CASSDLTLFTPF. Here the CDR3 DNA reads TGTGCCAGCAGTGATCTAACCCTATTTACCCCCTTC.

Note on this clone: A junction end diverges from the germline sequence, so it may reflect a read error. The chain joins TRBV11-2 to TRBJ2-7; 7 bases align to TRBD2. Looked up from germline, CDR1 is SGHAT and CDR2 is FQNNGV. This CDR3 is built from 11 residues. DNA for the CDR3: TGTGCCAGCAGCTTAGGGCTAGCGGTAACCTTC. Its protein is CASSLGLAVTF.

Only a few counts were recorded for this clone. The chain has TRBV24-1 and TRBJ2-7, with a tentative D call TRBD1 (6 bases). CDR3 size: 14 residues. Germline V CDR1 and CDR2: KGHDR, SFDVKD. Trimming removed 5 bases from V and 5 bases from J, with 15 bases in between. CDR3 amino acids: CATSGTGRRNEQYF. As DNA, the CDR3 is TGTGCCACCAGTGGTACAGGGCGGAGGAACGAGCAGTACTTC.

CDR3 bases: TGCGCCAGCAGTGGGGGACAGGGGGCGCGGGACATTCAGTACTTC. It specifies CASSGGQGARDIQYF. The gene calls are TRBV10-2 and TRBJ2-4, with 12 bases matching TRBD1. Germline V gene data show CDR1 as WSHSY and CDR2 as SAAADI. There are 15 residues in the CDR3. Germline trimming cut 4 bases from V and 8 bases from J; bases unmatched to any gene: 6.

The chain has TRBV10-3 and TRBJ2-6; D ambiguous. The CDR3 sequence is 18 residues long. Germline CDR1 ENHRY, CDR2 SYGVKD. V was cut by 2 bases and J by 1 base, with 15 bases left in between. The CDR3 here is CAISEVNLKLSGANVLTF. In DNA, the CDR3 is TGTGCCATCAGTGAGGTAAATCTTAAGCTGTCTGGGGCCAACGTCCTGACTTTC.

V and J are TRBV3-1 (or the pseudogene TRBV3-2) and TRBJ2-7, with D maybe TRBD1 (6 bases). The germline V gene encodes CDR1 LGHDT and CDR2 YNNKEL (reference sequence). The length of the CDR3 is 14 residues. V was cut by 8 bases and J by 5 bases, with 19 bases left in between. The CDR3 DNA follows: TGTGCCAGCTCCCGGAGTAACAGGGCCCACGAGCAGTACTTC. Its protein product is CASSRSNRAHEQYF.

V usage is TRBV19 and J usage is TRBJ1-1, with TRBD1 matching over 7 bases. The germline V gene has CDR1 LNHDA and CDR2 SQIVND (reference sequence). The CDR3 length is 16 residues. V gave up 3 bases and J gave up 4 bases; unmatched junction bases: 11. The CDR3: CASSIKVGQGVTEAFF. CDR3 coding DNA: TGTGCCAGTAGTATCAAGGTGGGGCAGGGGGTCACTGAAGCTTTCTTT.

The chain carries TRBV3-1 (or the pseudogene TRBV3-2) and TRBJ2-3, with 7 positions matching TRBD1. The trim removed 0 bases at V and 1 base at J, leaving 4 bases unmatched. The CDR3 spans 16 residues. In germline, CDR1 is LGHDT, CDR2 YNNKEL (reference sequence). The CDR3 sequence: CASSQDAGTGTDTQYF. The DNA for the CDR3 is TGTGCCAGCAGCCAAGATGCAGGGACAGGCACAGATACGCAGTATTTT.

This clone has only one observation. CDR3 bases: TGCGCCAGCAGCCCAACCAGGATCCACGAGCAGTACTTC. Protein sequence: CASSPTRIHEQYF. The chain joins TRBV4-1 to TRBJ2-7; D ambiguous. This CDR3 region has 13 residues. In germline, CDR1 is MGHRA, CDR2 YSYEKL. V was pared by 4 bases and J by 5 bases, with 12 bases between.

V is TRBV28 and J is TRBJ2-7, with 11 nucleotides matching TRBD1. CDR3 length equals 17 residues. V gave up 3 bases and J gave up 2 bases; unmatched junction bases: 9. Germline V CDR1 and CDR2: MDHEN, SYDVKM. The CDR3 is CASSFSLDRGLTYEQYF. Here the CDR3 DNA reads TGTGCCAGCAGTTTCTCCCTGGACAGGGGGCTCACCTACGAGCAGTACTTC.

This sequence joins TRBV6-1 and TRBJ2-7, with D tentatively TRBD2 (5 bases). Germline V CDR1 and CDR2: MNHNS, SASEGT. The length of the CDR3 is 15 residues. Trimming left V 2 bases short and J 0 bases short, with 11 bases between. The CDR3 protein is CASSEIALSSYEQYF. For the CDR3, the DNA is TGTGCCAGCAGTGAAATAGCGTTAAGCTCCTACGAGCAGTACTTC.

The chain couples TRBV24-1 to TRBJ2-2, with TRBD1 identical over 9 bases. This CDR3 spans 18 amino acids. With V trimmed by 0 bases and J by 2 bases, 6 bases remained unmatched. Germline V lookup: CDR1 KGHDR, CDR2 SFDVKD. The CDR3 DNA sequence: TGTGCCACCAGTGATTTGACCCCGGGACAGGGAAACACCGGGGAGCTGTTTTTT. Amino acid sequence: CATSDLTPGQGNTGELFF.

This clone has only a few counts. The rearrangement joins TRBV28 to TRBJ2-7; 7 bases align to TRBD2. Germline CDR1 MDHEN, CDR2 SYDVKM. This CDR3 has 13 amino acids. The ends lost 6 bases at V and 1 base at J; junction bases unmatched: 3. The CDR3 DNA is TGTGCCAGCAGAGGGACTACTTCCTACGAGCAGTACTTC. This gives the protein CASRGTTSYEQYF.

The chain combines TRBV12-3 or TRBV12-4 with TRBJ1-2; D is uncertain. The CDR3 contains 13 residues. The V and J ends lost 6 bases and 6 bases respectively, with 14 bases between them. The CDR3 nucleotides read TGTGCCAGCAGCTTACAGCGAAAAGATGGCTACACCTTC. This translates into CASSLQRKDGYTF.

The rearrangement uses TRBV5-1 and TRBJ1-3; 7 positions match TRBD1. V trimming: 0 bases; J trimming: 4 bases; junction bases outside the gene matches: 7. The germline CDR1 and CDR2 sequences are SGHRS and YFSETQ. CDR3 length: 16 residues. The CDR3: CASSLVPRDRGNTIYF. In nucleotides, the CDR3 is TGCGCCAGCAGCTTGGTCCCCCGGGACAGAGGAAACACCATATATTTT.

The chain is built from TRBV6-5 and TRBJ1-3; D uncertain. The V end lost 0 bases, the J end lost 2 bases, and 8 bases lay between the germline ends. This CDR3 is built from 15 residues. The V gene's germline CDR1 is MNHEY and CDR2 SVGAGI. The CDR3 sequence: CASSYSVGAGNTIYF. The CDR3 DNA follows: TGTGCCAGCAGTTACTCGGTCGGGGCTGGAAACACCATATATTTT.

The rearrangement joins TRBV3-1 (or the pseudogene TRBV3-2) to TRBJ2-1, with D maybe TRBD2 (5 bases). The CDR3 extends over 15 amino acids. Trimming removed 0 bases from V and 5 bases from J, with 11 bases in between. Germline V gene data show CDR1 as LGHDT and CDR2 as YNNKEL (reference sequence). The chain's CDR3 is CASSQDSGPHNEQFF. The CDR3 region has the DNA TGTGCCAGCAGCCAAGACAGCGGACCCCACAATGAGCAGTTCTTC.

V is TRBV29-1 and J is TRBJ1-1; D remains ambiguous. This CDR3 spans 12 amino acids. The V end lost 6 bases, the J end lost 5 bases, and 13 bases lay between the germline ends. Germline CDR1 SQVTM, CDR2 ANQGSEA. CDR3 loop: CSVRQASTEAFF. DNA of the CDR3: TGCAGCGTGAGACAAGCAAGTACTGAAGCTTTCTTT.

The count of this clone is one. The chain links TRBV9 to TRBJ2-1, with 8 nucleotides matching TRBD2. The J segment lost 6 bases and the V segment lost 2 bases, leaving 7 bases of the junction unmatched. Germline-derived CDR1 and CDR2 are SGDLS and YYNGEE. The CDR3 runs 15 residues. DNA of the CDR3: TGTGCCAGCAGCGTGGCGGGACTAGATTTCAATGAGCAGTTCTTC. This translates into CASSVAGLDFNEQFF.

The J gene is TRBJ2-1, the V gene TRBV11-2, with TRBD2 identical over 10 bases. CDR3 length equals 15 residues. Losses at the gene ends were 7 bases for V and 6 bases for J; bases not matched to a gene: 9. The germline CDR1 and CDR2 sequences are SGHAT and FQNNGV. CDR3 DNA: TGTGCCAGCACGGAAAATAGCGGGAGGACCAATGAGCAGTTCTTC. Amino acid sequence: CASTENSGRTNEQFF.

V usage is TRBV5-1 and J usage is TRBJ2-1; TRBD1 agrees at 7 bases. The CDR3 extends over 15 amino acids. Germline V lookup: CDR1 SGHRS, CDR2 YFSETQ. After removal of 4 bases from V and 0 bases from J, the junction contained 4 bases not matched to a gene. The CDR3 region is CASSVGQTSYNEQFF. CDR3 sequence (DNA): TGCGCCAGCAGCGTGGGACAGACCTCCTACAATGAGCAGTTCTTC.

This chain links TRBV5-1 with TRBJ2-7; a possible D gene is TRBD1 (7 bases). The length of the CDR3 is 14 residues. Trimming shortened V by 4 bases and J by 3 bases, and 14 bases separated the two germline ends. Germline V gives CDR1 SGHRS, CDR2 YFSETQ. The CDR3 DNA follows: TGCGCCAGCAGCACGGGGGACAGAGTCTACGAGCAGTACTTC. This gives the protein CASSTGDRVYEQYF.

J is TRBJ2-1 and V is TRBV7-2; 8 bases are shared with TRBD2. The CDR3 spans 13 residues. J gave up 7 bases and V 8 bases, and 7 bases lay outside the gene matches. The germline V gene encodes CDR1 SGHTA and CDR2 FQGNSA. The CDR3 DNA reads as TGTGCCAGCGACGGGAGGGCCGCAAATGAGCAGTTCTTC. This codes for CASDGRAANEQFF.

CDR3 nucleotides: TGCGCCAGCAACCCAAGCGACAGGGCCACCAACACCGGGGAGCTGTTTTTT. It encodes CASNPSDRATNTGELFF. The V gene is TRBV10-2, the J gene TRBJ2-2, with 7 bases aligning to TRBD1. The germline V gene encodes CDR1 WSHSY and CDR2 SAAADI. V lost 7 bases and J lost 2; bases outside the gene matches: 13. The CDR3 contains 17 residues.

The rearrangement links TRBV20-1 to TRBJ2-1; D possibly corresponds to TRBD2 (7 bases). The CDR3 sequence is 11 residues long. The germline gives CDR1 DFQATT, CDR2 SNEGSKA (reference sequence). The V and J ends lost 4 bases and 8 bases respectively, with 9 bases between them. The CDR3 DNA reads TGCAGTGCTAAAGGGGGGGATGAGCAGTTCTTC. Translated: CSAKGGDEQFF.